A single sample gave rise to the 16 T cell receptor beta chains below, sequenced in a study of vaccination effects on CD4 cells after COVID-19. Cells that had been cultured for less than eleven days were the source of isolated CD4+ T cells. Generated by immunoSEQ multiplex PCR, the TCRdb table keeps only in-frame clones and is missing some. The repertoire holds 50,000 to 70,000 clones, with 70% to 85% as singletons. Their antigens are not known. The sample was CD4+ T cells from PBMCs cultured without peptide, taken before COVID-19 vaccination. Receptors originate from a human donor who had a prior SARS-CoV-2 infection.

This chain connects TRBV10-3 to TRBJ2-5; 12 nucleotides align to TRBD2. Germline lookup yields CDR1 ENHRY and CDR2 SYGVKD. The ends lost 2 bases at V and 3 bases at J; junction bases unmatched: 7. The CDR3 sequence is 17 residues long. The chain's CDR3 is CAISESPPSGREETQYF. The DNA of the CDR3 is TGTGCCATCAGTGAGAGCCCCCCTAGCGGGAGGGAAGAGACCCAGTACTTC.

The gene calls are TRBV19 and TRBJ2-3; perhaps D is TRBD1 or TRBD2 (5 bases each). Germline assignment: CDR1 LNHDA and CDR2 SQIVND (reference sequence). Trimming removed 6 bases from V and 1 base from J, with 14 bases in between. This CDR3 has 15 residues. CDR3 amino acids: CASSEGRIGTDTQYF. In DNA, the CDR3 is TGTGCCAGTAGCGAGGGACGGATAGGCACAGATACGCAGTATTTT.

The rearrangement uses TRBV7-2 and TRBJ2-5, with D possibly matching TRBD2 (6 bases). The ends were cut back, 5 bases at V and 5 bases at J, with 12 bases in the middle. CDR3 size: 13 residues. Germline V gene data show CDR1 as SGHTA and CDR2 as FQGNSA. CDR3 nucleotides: TGTGCCAGCAGCCTACGGGACTCCGAGACCCAGTACTTC. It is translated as CASSLRDSETQYF.

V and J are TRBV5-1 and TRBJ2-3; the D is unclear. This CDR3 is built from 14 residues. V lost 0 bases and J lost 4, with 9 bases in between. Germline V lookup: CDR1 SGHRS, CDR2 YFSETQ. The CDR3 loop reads CASSLATAPDTQYF. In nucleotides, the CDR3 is TGCGCCAGCAGCTTGGCCACAGCCCCAGATACGCAGTATTTT.

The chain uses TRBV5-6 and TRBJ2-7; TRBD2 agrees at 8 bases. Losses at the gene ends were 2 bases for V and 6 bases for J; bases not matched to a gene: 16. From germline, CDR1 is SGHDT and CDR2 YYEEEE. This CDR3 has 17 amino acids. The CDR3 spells CASSFSGGDWFLPEQYF. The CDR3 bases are TGTGCCAGCAGCTTTTCCGGGGGGGATTGGTTTTTGCCCGAGCAGTACTTC.

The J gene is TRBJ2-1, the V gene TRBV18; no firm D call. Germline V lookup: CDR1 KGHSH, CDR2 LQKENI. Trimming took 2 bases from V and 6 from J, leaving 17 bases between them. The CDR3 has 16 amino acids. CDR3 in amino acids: CASSPMVQATINEQFF. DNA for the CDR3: TGTGCCAGCTCACCAATGGTTCAGGCTACAATCAATGAGCAGTTCTTC.

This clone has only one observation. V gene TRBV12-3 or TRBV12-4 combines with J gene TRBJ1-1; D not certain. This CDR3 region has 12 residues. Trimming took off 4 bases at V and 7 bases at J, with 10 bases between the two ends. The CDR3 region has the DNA TGTGCCAGCAGTTCATTAACAGTTGAAGCTTTCTTT. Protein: CASSSLTVEAFF.

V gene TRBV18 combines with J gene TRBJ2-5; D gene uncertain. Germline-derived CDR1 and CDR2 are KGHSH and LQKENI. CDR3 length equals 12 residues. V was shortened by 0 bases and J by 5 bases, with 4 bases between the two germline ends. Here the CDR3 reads CASSPPWETQYF. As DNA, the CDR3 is TGTGCCAGCTCACCACCGTGGGAGACCCAGTACTTC.

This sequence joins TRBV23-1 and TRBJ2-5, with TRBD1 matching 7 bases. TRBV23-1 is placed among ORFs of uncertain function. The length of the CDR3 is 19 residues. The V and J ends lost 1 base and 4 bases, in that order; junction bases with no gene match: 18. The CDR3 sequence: CASSQCRGSVTGVGETQYF. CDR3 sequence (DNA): TGCGCCAGCAGTCAATGCCGAGGTAGCGTTACAGGGGTCGGAGAGACCCAGTACTTC.

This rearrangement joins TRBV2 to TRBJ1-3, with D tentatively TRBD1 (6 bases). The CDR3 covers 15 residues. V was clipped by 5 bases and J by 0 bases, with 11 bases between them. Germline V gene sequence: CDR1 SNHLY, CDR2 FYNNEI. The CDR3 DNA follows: TGTGCCAGCAGTTTACAGGGCGGCTCTGGAAACACCATATATTTT. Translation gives CASSLQGGSGNTIYF.

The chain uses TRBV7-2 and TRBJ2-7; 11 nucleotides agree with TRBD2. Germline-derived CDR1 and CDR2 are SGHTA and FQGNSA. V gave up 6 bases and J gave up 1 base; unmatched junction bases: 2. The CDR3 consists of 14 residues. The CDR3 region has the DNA TGTGCCAGCAGAGTAGCGGGAGGGTCCTACGAGCAGTACTTC. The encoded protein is CASRVAGGSYEQYF.

This CDR3 is CATSRDLTIVEAFF. The CDR3 nucleotides are TGTGCCACCAGCAGAGATTTAACAATCGTTGAAGCTTTCTTT. This rearrangement joins TRBV15 to TRBJ1-1; D is unresolved. The CDR3 is 14 residues long. Trimming shortened V by 0 bases and J by 7 bases, and 12 bases separated the two germline ends. The germline V gene encodes CDR1 LNHNV and CDR2 YYDKDF (reference sequence). Full variable domain (outside the CDR3, taken from reference TRBV15 and TRBJ1-1): DAMVIQNPRYQVTQFGKPVTLSCSQTLNHNVMYWYQQKSSQAPKLLFHYYDKDFNNEADTPDNFQSRRPNTSFCFLDIRSPGLGDTAMYLCATSRDLTIVEAFFGQGTRLTVV.

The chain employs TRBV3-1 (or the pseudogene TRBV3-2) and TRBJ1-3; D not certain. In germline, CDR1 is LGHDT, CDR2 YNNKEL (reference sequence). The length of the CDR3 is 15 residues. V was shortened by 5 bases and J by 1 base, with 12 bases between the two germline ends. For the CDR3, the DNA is TGTGCCAGCAGCACCCGTCGAGGGTCTGGAAACACCATATATTTT. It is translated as CASSTRRGSGNTIYF.

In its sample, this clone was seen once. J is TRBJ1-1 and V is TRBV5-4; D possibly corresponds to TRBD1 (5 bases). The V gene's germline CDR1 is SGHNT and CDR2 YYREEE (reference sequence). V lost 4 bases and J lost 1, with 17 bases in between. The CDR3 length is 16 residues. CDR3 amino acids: CASSPDGGSRNTEAFF. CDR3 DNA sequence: TGTGCCAGCAGCCCCGACGGGGGGAGCCGGAACACTGAAGCTTTCTTT.

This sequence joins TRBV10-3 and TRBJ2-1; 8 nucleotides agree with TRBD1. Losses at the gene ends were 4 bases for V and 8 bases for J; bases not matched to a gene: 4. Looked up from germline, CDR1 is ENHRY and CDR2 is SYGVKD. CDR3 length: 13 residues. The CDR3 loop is CAISGTGTYEQFF. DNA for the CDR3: TGTGCCATCAGTGGGACAGGGACTTATGAGCAGTTCTTC.

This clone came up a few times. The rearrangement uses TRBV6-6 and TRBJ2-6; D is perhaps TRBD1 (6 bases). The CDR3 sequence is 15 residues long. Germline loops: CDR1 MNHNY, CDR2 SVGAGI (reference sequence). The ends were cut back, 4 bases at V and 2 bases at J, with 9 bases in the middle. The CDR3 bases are TGTGCCAGCAGTTCGTCAGGGGCTGGGGCCAACGTCCTGACTTTC. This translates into CASSSSGAGANVLTF.